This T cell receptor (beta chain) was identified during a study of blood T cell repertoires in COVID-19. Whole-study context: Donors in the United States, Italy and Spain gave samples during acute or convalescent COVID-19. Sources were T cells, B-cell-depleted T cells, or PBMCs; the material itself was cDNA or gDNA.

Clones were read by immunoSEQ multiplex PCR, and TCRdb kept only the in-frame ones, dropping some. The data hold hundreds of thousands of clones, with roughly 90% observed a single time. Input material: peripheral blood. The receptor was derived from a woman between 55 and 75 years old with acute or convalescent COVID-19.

In DNA form, the CDR3 reads TGTGCCAGCAGTTTAGGTCCGGGAGTGTCGCCCCAGCATTTT. The encoded protein is CASSLGPGVSPQHF. This chain links TRBV28 with TRBJ1-5; unclear D gene. The CDR3 has 14 residues. Trimming took 2 bases from V and 9 from J, leaving 14 bases between them. Germline values: CDR1 MDHEN, CDR2 SYDVKM.